A selection of T cell receptor beta chains follows, all from one sample in a study of the immune and genomic landscape of osteosarcoma. Assay used: immunoSEQ multiplex PCR; TCRdb lists only in-frame clones, some missing. Of roughly 9,800 clones in the sample, 71% were seen once. The specimen sequenced was osteosarcoma tumor tissue from the lung. Receptors were obtained from a human donor with osteosarcoma. Each CDR3 is given with its conserved first and last residue. A D gene is named only where the DNA matches it firmly. Rows give clone size only sometimes, using once, few, many, or a class for an expanded clone.

TRBD1 | - | TRBJ2-2 | TRBV4-2 | TGTGCCAGCAGCCAAGATCCGTGGGGACAGGCCTCGAACACCGGGGAGCTGTTTTTT | CASSQDPWGQASNTGELFF
- | - | TRBJ2-7 | TRBV14 | TGTGCCAGCAGCCAAGGGCCCCGCTCCTACGAGCAGTACTTC | CASSQGPRSYEQYF
- | - | TRBJ2-7 | TRBV30 | TGTGCCTGGACCAGAGCTGGGGGATACGAGCAGTACTTC | CAWTRAGGYEQYF
TRBD1 | - | TRBJ1-4 | TRBV28 | TGTGCCAGCAGTCCGGGGACAGGGGACAGTGAAAAACTGTTTTTT | CASSPGTGDSEKLFF
- | - | TRBJ2-2 | TRBV7-7 | TGTGCCAGCAGCTTTCTGGGGGCGAACACCGGGGAGCTGTTTTTT | CASSFLGANTGELFF
TRBD1 | - | TRBJ2-7 | TRBV28 | TGTGCCAGCAGTTTCTCCGGTCAGGGGGCGCGGCACGAGCAGTACTTC | CASSFSGQGARHEQYF
- | - | TRBJ2-1 | TRBV29-1 | TGCAGCGTTGAATGGCAGGAGTCCTACAATGAGCAGTTCTTC | CSVEWQESYNEQFF
TRBD2 | - | TRBJ2-5 | TRBV5-6 | TGTGCCAGCAGCCAGGGACTAGCGAAGCAAGAGACCCAGTACTTC | CASSQGLAKQETQYF
- | - | TRBJ1-1 | TRBV5-5 | TGTGCCAGCAGCCGGCAGGGTGAGAACACTGAAGCTTTCTTT | CASSRQGENTEAFF
- | - | TRBJ2-7 | TRBV28 | TGTGCCAGCGAAAAGCGGCCTTACGAGCAGTACTTC | CASEKRPYEQYF
- | - | TRBJ1-2 | TRBV19 | TGTGCCAGTAGTCCCCTGACGAACTATGGCTACACCTTC | CASSPLTNYGYTF
- | - | TRBJ1-2 | TRBV2 | TGTGCCAGCAGTGTGGGGGGGAGAGGGAGTCGCTATGGCTACACCTTC | CASSVGGRGSRYGYTF
- | - | TRBJ1-5 | TRBV5-1 | TGCGCCAGCAGCTCGGGGGATAGCAATCAGCCCCAGCATTTT | CASSSGDSNQPQHF
TRBD1 | - | TRBJ2-2 | TRBV5-1 | TGCGCCAGCAGCTTGGAGGTCGACAGGGGTGGGACCGGGGAGCTGTTTTTT | CASSLEVDRGGTGELFF
- | - | TRBJ2-2 | TRBV9 | TGTGCCAGCAGCGATGTACAGCCAAACACCGGGGAGCTGTTTTTT | CASSDVQPNTGELFF
TRBD2 | - | TRBJ2-1 | TRBV6-5 | TGTGCCAGCAGGGTAGCGGGAGAGAGAAATGAGCAGTTCTTC | CASRVAGERNEQFF
- | - | TRBJ2-7 | TRBV30 | TGTGCCTGGACCCGGTCGTCCGAGCAGTACTTC | CAWTRSSEQYF
TRBD2 | - | TRBJ2-3 | TRBV28 | TGTGCCAGCAGCTCGGGGCGGGAGGCCCTCACAGATACGCAGTATTTT | CASSSGREALTDTQYF
- | - | TRBJ1-5 | TRBV30 | TGTGCCTGGAGTACTTTGGGGAATCAGCCCCAGCATTTT | CAWSTLGNQPQHF
- | few | TRBJ1-2 | TRBV5-1 | TGCGCCAGCAGCTTGGATAGCTATGGCTACACCTTC | CASSLDSYGYTF
- | - | TRBJ2-5 | TRBV5-1 | TGCGCCAGCAGCTTAGGGGAACTAGAGACCCAGTACTTC | CASSLGELETQYF
- | - | TRBJ2-7 | TRBV28 | TGTGCCAGCACCGGGGTAGCCTACGAGCAGTACTTC | CASTGVAYEQYF
TRBD1 | - | TRBJ2-4 | TRBV5-4 | TGTGCCAGCAGCATCCGGGACAGCCTAGCCAAAAACATTCAGTACTTC | CASSIRDSLAKNIQYF
- | - | TRBJ2-7 | TRBV6-6 | TGTGCCAGCCGGGCGTCTGGGGAGCAGTACTTC | CASRASGEQYF
TRBD2 | - | TRBJ2-1 | TRBV6-6 | TGTGCCAGCACCCCACTGGGGGGACTAGCGAATGAGCAGTTCTTC | CASTPLGGLANEQFF
- | once | TRBJ2-3 | TRBV7-6 | TGTGCCAGTGGAAATGGAGACAGGTTAGATACGCAGTATTTT | CASGNGDRLDTQYF
- | - | TRBJ2-7 | TRBV7-3 | TGTGCCAGCAGCTCTAACGGCGGGGCCGCCTACGAGCAGTACTTC | CASSSNGGAAYEQYF
- | few | TRBJ2-1 | TRBV6-1 | TGTGCCAGCAGCTCTCCTCCCCCGCCCTCTCAGTTCTTC | CASSSPPPPSQFF
- | - | TRBJ2-6 | TRBV2 | TGTGCCAGCAGAAGAGGGAACTCTGGGGCCAACGTCCTGACTTTC | CASRRGNSGANVLTF
- | - | TRBJ2-2 | TRBV11-2 | TGTGCCAGCAGCCGTTCTCAACTAGGTGGCACCGGGGAGCTGTTTTTT | CASSRSQLGGTGELFF
- | - | TRBJ2-3 | TRBV7-3 | TGTGCCAGCAGCTTGGGTCGGCGGGCCACAGATACGCAGTATTTT | CASSLGRRATDTQYF
- | - | TRBJ1-2 | TRBV30 | TGTGCCTGGAGTGGTACAGGGAATGGCTACACCTTC | CAWSGTGNGYTF
TRBD2 | - | TRBJ2-3 | TRBV14 | TGTGCCAGCAGCCCGTGGCTAGCGGGAGCTTCTTTT | CASSPWLAGASF
- | - | TRBJ1-1 | TRBV7-3 | TGTGCCAGCAGCTTTAACCAGAACACTGAAGCTTTCTTT | CASSFNQNTEAFF
- | - | TRBJ2-3 | TRBV30 | TGTGCCTGGACTCTAGCTGTAGATACGCAGTATTTT | CAWTLAVDTQYF
TRBD1 | - | TRBJ1-2 | TRBV5-8 | TGTGCCAGCCCCAAACAGGGGCACTATGGCTACACCTTC | CASPKQGHYGYTF
- | - | TRBJ2-3 | TRBV6-5 | TGTGCCAGCAGTCAAAGCCCCACAGATACGCAGTATTTT | CASSQSPTDTQYF
- | few | TRBJ1-5 | TRBV11-2 | TGTGCCAGCAGCTTAGGAGGTTTTAATCAGCCCCAGCATTTT | CASSLGGFNQPQHF
TRBD1 | - | TRBJ2-3 | TRBV7-9 | TGTGCCAGCAGCCAAGAGACAGGGGGCCCAGATACGCAGTATTTT | CASSQETGGPDTQYF
TRBD1 | - | TRBJ2-2 | TRBV6-4 | TGTGCCAGCAGTGGCCTGGGACAGCACACCGGGGAGCTGTTTTTT | CASSGLGQHTGELFF
- | - | TRBJ1-2 | TRBV5-8 | TGTGCCAGCAGCTTAAAACAGATACAGGGCTACACCTTC | CASSLKQIQGYTF
- | - | TRBJ2-3 | TRBV5-4 | TGTGCCAGCCGTGACAATAGCGGTGGCACAGATACGCAGTATTTT | CASRDNSGGTDTQYF
- | - | TRBJ2-1 | TRBV20-1 | TGCAGTGCCCAGATTTTTAGTGAGCAGTTCTTC | CSAQIFSEQFF
- | few | TRBJ2-7 | TRBV6-4 | TGTGCCAGCAGATTGGGAGCGGGCAGAGGAGAGCAGTACTTC | CASRLGAGRGEQYF
TRBD2 | few | TRBJ2-7 | TRBV6-1 | TGTGCCAGCAGTGGGACTAGCGGGAGCAGCGAGCAGTACTTC | CASSGTSGSSEQYF
TRBD1 | - | TRBJ2-7 | TRBV18 | TGTGCCAGCTCACCTCGGACAGGGGGCGGCTACGAGCAGTACTTC | CASSPRTGGGYEQYF
- | - | TRBJ2-1 | TRBV18 | TGTGCCAGCTCACCGCGGGACGAATCCTACAATGAGCAGTTCTTC | CASSPRDESYNEQFF
- | - | TRBJ1-4 | TRBV5-1 | TGCGCCAGCAGCTCAGGACAGCATAATGAAAAACTGTTTTTT | CASSSGQHNEKLFF
- | - | TRBJ2-1 | TRBV7-6 | TGTGCCAGCAGTTTTGGCGGAATAGGGATCGATGAGCAGTTCTTC | CASSFGGIGIDEQFF
- | few | TRBJ1-2 | TRBV28 | TGTGCCAGCAGAGGGTCTAACTATGGCTACACCTTC | CASRGSNYGYTF
- | - | TRBJ2-2 | TRBV7-9 | TGTGCCAGCAGCTCACAGGTGCCTAACACCGGGGAGCTGTTTTTT | CASSSQVPNTGELFF
TRBD2 | - | TRBJ2-1 | TRBV6-4 | TGTGCCAGCAGTGGGGGGACTAGCGATGAGCAGTTCTTC | CASSGGTSDEQFF
TRBD2 | - | TRBJ2-7 | TRBV18 | TGTGCCAGCTCGCCTACTAGCGGTGGCGACGAGCAGTACTTC | CASSPTSGGDEQYF
- | - | TRBJ1-2 | TRBV6-1 | TGTGCCAGCAGTGAAGCTGGATGGGGGGTCGGCTACACCTTC | CASSEAGWGVGYTF
- | - | TRBJ2-3 | TRBV18 | TGTGCCAGCTCATCAATAGGAAGCACAGATACGCAGTATTTT | CASSSIGSTDTQYF
TRBD2 | - | TRBJ2-7 | TRBV19 | TGTGCCAGCGGGACTAGCGGGAAAGAGCAGTACTTC | CASGTSGKEQYF
- | - | TRBJ2-1 | TRBV9 | TGTGCCAGCAGCGCCGACTCCGTTGCTATTAATGAGCAGTTCTTC | CASSADSVAINEQFF
- | large | TRBJ1-5 | TRBV6-6 | TGTGCCAGCAGACCGGCCCTGGGACAGCCCCAGCATTTT | CASRPALGQPQHF